This is a list of T cell receptor beta chains from one sample in a study of cytomegalovirus exposure and HLA in healthy donors. Using immunoSEQ multiplex PCR, the repertoire was profiled, and TCRdb retains in-frame clones only, with some absent. Here the sample spans about 82,000 clones, about 92% being singletons. Sequencing was performed on PBMCs. The origin of the receptors is a man younger than 35 in good health and CMV-seronegative. Each CDR3 is given with its conserved first and last residue. The D gene is left open where the match is weak. The size entry is marked missing in some rows and otherwise reads once, few, many or a size class.

d_gene: .
abundance: .
v_gene: TRBV27
j_gene: TRBJ2-7
CDR3aa: CASGMGAVSYEQYF
CDR3nt: TGTGCCAGCGGAATGGGGGCCGTCTCCTACGAGCAGTACTTC

d_gene: .
abundance: .
v_gene: TRBV9
j_gene: TRBJ1-2
CDR3aa: CASSPTPGANYGYTF
CDR3nt: TGTGCCAGCAGCCCTACCCCAGGGGCGAACTATGGCTACACCTTC

d_gene: .
abundance: .
v_gene: TRBV13
j_gene: TRBJ2-7
CDR3aa: CASSERGSGTTGKQYF
CDR3nt: TGTGCCAGCAGCGAACGAGGAAGTGGAACTACTGGCAAGCAGTACTTC

d_gene: TRBD2
abundance: once
v_gene: TRBV19
j_gene: TRBJ2-6
CDR3aa: CASSKRLAGEGSGANVLTF
CDR3nt: TGTGCCAGTAGTAAACGGCTAGCGGGAGAAGGGTCTGGGGCCAACGTCCTGACTTTC

d_gene: .
abundance: .
v_gene: TRBV9
j_gene: TRBJ1-5
CDR3aa: CASSVDGGDQPQHF
CDR3nt: TGTGCCAGCAGCGTAGACGGGGGAGATCAGCCCCAGCATTTT

d_gene: TRBD1
abundance: .
v_gene: TRBV10-2
j_gene: TRBJ1-2
CDR3aa: CASSGDSPYLYGYTF
CDR3nt: TGCGCCAGCAGTGGGGACAGTCCATACCTCTATGGCTACACCTTC

d_gene: .
abundance: .
v_gene: TRBV5-1
j_gene: TRBJ1-1
CDR3aa: CASSLAGQAPNTEAFF
CDR3nt: TGCGCCAGCAGCTTGGCAGGCCAGGCACCGAACACTGAAGCTTTCTTT

d_gene: .
abundance: .
v_gene: TRBV6-5
j_gene: TRBJ2-7
CDR3aa: CASSLQEGRYEQYF
CDR3nt: TGTGCCAGCAGTCTTCAAGAGGGCCGGTACGAGCAGTACTTC

d_gene: TRBD2
abundance: .
v_gene: TRBV10-3
j_gene: TRBJ2-3
CDR3aa: CAITPRASGSTDTQYF
CDR3nt: TGTGCCATCACCCCCCGGGCTAGCGGGAGTACAGATACGCAGTATTTT

d_gene: TRBD1
abundance: .
v_gene: TRBV30
j_gene: TRBJ2-1
CDR3aa: CAWSGGDRAAFNEQFF
CDR3nt: TGTGCCTGGAGTGGTGGGGACAGGGCCGCTTTCAATGAGCAGTTCTTC

d_gene: TRBD1
abundance: .
v_gene: TRBV19
j_gene: TRBJ1-1
CDR3aa: CASSSRQGGTEAFF
CDR3nt: TGTGCCAGTAGTTCACGACAGGGAGGAACTGAAGCTTTCTTT

d_gene: .
abundance: .
v_gene: TRBV9
j_gene: TRBJ2-7
CDR3aa: CASSVGASPSYEQYF
CDR3nt: TGTGCCAGCAGCGTAGGTGCGAGTCCCTCCTACGAGCAGTACTTC

d_gene: .
abundance: .
v_gene: TRBV6-1
j_gene: TRBJ2-7
CDR3aa: CASKQGRYEQYF
CDR3nt: TGTGCCAGCAAGCAGGGCAGATACGAGCAGTACTTC

d_gene: TRBD1
abundance: .
v_gene: TRBV18
j_gene: TRBJ2-7
CDR3aa: CASSPALGQGYEQYF
CDR3nt: TGTGCCAGCTCACCTGCATTGGGACAGGGGTACGAGCAGTACTTC

d_gene: .
abundance: .
v_gene: TRBV11-3
j_gene: TRBJ2-1
CDR3aa: CASSTESRREQFF
CDR3nt: TGTGCCAGCAGCACTGAGTCTCGCCGTGAGCAGTTCTTC

d_gene: TRBD1
abundance: .
v_gene: TRBV4-2
j_gene: TRBJ1-1
CDR3aa: CASSLRVAGQGSNTEAFF
CDR3nt: TGTGCCAGCAGCCTTCGGGTGGCGGGACAGGGATCGAACACTGAAGCTTTCTTT